The entry below gives a single T cell receptor beta chain sequence along with its context. What it binds is not known. The use of genomic DNA as template underpinned the TCR beta VDJ and CDR3 profiling. MiXCR was run by TCRdb on the reads, yielding one entry per CDR3 protein. The repertoire holds roughly 420,000 distinct CDR3 sequences, with 55% to 70% as singletons. The data belong to a study of CD8+CD57+ T cells in acquired aplastic anemia. At the level of the study: Roughly 3 ug was the average amount of DNA from sorted CD4+ and CD8+ cells. There were about 11 million reads, on average, for CD4+ cells from healthy donors.

J gave up 12 bases and V 0 bases, and 17 bases lay outside the gene matches. This CDR3 is built from 18 residues. Germline-derived CDR1 and CDR2 are SNHLY and FYNNEI. Findings and caveats of the study: The study found no significant CD8+ Simpson's diversity difference between patients and controls. Comparison of patients with controls identified about 30 shared CD8+ CDR3 sequences.

The J gene is TRBJ2-7, the V gene TRBV2; 13 nucleotides match TRBD2. The sequenced sample consisted of sorted CD4+, CD8+, or CD8+CD57+ T cells (not recorded which) from PBMCs. This TCR was recovered from a human donor in good health, serving as a control. The CDR3 DNA reads TGTGCCAGCAGTGAAGCGGGACTAGCGGGGCCGGGCGCGCAGTACCTGTACTTC. This codes for CASSEAGLAGPGAQYLYF.